This is a list of T cell receptor beta chains from one sample in a study of blood T cell repertoires in COVID-19. Here immunoSEQ multiplex PCR was the method, and the copy in TCRdb shows in-frame clones only, minus some. The sample has 250,000 or so clones; 87% are singletons. Sequenced material: peripheral blood. Every receptor here comes from a woman in her 40s who had recovered from COVID-19. Both conserved end residues are trimmed from each CDR3.

>13|TRBJ1-5|TRBV9
ASSLGTGGYQPQH
>10|TRBJ2-7|TRBV10-3
AISDRYYEQY
>13|TRBJ1-4|TRBV5-1
ASSLGGQSNEKLF
>15|TRBJ1-5|TRBV5-5
ASTRHPGSYSNQPQH
>11|TRBJ1-2|TRBV12-3/TRBV12-4
ASRGGATDGYT
>12|TRBJ2-7|TRBV5-1
ASSFVGQGYEQY
>13|TRBJ1-5|TRBV28
ASSSFDSGNQPQH
>12|TRBJ2-5|TRBV27
ASSAPGSQETQY
>17|TRBJ1-3|TRBV30
AWSVARQGRLPSGNTIY
>11|TRBJ1-3|TRBV10-1
ASSASGGNTIY
>9|TRBJ2-3|TRBV2
ASSLSGTSI
>11|TRBJ2-7|TRBV12-3/TRBV12-4
ASSFDRGYEQY